This T cell receptor beta chain was documented in a study of technical replicates of blood from four donors. Some clones are missing from TCRdb's copy, which holds only in-frame ones; the method was immunoSEQ multiplex PCR. The data show around 90,000 clones, 94% seen once. The V and J ends lost 4 bases and 7 bases respectively, with 10 bases between them. This CDR3 has 13 residues. The V gene's germline CDR1 is SGHDN and CDR2 FVKESK. V gene TRBV14 combines with J gene TRBJ1-4; D is ambiguous. The TCR comes from a human donor in good health. The sequenced sample was T cells isolated from PBMCs. DNA of the CDR3: TGTGCCAGCAGCCTTGGGCTTGGTGAAAAACTGTTTTTT. Translating gives CASSLGLGEKLFF.